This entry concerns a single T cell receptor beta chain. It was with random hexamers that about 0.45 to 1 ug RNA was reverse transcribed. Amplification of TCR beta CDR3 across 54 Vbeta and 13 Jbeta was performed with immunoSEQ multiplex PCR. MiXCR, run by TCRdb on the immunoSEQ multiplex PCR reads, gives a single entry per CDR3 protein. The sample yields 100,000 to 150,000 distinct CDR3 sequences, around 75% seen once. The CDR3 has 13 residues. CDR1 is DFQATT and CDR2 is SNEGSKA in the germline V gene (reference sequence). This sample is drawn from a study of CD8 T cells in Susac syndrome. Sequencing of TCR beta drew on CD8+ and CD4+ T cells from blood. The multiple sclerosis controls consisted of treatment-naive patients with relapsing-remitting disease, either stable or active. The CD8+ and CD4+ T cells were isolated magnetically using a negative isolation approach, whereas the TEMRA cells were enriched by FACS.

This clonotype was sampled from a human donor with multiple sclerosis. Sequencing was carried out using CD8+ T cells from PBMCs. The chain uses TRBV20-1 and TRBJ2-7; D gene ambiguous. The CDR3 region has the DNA TGCAGCGTTCTACCAGGAAGGTCCTACGAGCAGTACTTC. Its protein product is CSVLPGRSYEQYF.